This T cell receptor (beta chain) was recorded in a study of neoadjuvant anti-PD-1 for oral cavity cancer. Study-wide background: Non-progressing patients received a fourth nivolumab dose near day 43, then surgery on days 50-56. Study conclusions and caveats: Higher pretreatment Treg/Th17 ratios tracked higher pretreatment blood clonality.

This clone was observed many times. Its target is unknown. The repertoire was sequenced with immunoSEQ multiplex PCR; TCRdb's copy has only in-frame clones and lacks some. The sample contains some 40,000 clones, approximately 40% of which appear only once. Time point of the sample: after neoadjuvant nivolumab, at surgical resection. Stage II-IVA oral cavity squamous cell carcinoma was new and untreated by systemic or radiation therapy. Patients had HPV-negative, locally advanced oral cavity squamous cell carcinoma. CDR3 length: 13 amino acids. The germline gives CDR1 SGHTS, CDR2 YDEGEE. Trimming removed 4 bases from V and 1 base from J, with 6 bases in between.

The TCR originated in a person aged 40 to 85 with oral cavity squamous cell carcinoma. The V call is TRBV5-8, the J call TRBJ1-3; D is uncertain. The sample consisted of tumor tissue, taken after nivolumab (anti-PD-1) treatment. The CDR3 region has the DNA TGTGCCAGCAGCCGAAAGTCTGGAAACACCATATATTTT. This encodes CASSRKSGNTIYF.